Shown below are 3 T cell receptor beta chains from a single sample sequenced in a study of cytotoxic CD8 clonotypes in ibrutinib-treated CLL. Clones were sequenced by immunoSEQ multiplex PCR, and TCRdb holds only the in-frame ones, with some missing. The data show approximately 120,000 clones, 58% seen once. Sequencing used PBMCs, obtained after 24 months of ibrutinib treatment. All receptors come from a human donor with chronic lymphocytic leukemia.

There are a few counts of this clone. The rearrangement links TRBV19 to TRBJ1-5; TRBD1 matches at 9 bases. CDR3 length: 16 amino acids. V lost 5 bases to trimming and J lost 7 bases; unmatched junction nucleotides: 12. The germline CDR1 and CDR2 sequences are LNHDA and SQIVND (reference sequence). This CDR3 reads CASSPARDRVTQPQHF. The CDR3 nucleotides read TGTGCCAGTAGTCCGGCGAGGGACAGGGTTACCCAGCCCCAGCATTTT.

V and J are TRBV7-8 and TRBJ1-1; D possibly corresponds to TRBD1 (5 bases). V gave up 1 base and J gave up 8 bases, with 17 bases separating them. CDR3 length: 15 residues. Germline V gene sequence: CDR1 SGHVS, CDR2 FQNEAQ. The CDR3 DNA reads TGTGCCAGCAGCTTAGTGGGGGTTGGGATTTGGGAAGCTTTCTTT. This sequence encodes CASSLVGVGIWEAFF.

The chain couples TRBV10-1 to TRBJ1-5; D gene uncertain. This CDR3 contains 14 residues. Germline V gene sequence: CDR1 WNHNN, CDR2 SYGVQD (reference sequence). V shed 0 bases and J shed 1 base, with 4 bases lying between them. CDR3 DNA sequence: TGCGCCAGCAGTGAGTCGGGCAGCAATCAGCCCCAGCATTTT. It codes for CASSESGSNQPQHF.